This record covers a single TCR beta chain. Its cognate antigen is unknown. This entry is derived from a study of T cell repertoires in cytomegalovirus infection. Study-level information: Matching HLA type and CMV infection were both indicated by public TCR beta signatures.

Whole-study results and caveats: Pooled public TCR beta family frequency picked out CMV carriers with the relevant HLA. Within the response measured ex vivo, HLA-C-restricted CMV-specific TCR beta clonotypes were dominant.

CDR1 is MGHDK, CDR2 SYGVNS, per germline. The CDR3 consists of 15 residues. The ends lost 10 bases at V and 2 bases at J; junction bases unmatched: 12. Using its own MiXCR run on the reads, TCRdb lists one record per CDR3 protein. This table holds about 150,000 distinct CDR3 sequences, about a sixth found once. The sample taken for sequencing was CD8+ T cells from PBMCs. The chain links TRBV25-1 to TRBJ2-7, with 9 bases fitting TRBD1. The TCR originated in a human donor in good health (CMV status not recorded). Some clones in this sample may be carry-over from other donors' samples. CDR3 protein: CATRGQGIRAYEQYF. CDR3 DNA: TGTGCCACCAGGGGACAGGGAATACGGGCCTACGAGCAGTACTTC.